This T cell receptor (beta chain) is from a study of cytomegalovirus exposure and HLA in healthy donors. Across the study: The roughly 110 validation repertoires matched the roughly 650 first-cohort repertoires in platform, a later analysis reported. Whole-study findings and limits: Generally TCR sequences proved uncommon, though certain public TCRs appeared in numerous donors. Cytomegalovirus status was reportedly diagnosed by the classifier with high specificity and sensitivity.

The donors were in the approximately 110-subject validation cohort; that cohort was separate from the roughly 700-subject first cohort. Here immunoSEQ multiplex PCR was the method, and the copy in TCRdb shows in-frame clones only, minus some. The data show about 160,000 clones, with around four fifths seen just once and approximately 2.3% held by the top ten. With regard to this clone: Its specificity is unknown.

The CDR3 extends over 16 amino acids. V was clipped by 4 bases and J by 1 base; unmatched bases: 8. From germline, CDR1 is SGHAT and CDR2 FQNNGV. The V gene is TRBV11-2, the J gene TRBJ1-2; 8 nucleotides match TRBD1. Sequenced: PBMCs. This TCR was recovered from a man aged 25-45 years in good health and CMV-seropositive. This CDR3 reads CASSSGQGLNNYGYTF. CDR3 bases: TGTGCCAGCAGCTCCGGACAGGGCCTTAATAACTATGGCTACACCTTC.